What follows are 21 T cell receptor beta chains derived from one specimen sequenced in a study of T cell responses to AZD1222 COVID-19 vaccine. Clones were sequenced by immunoSEQ multiplex PCR, and TCRdb holds only the in-frame ones, with some missing. The sample gives roughly 120,000 clones, about 90% of which show up once; around a tenth is in the top ten. The starting material was peripheral blood, obtained on day 0 of AZD1222 vaccination. The receptors shown here come from an adult in good health.

The CDR3 DNA follows: TGCAGTGCTAGTGGCAGGAGAAAGGGTTCATATGAGCAGTTCTTC. Residues: CSASGRRKGSYEQFF. The V and J genes are TRBV20-1 and TRBJ2-1; D call uncertain. The CDR3 consists of 15 residues. V was clipped by 3 bases and J by 8 bases, with 20 bases between them. Germline V CDR1 and CDR2: DFQATT, SNEGSKA (reference sequence).

A single count supports this clone. The V call is TRBV2, the J call TRBJ2-2, with D uncertain. The length of the CDR3 is 14 residues. Trimming left V 5 bases short and J 6 bases short, with 13 bases between. Germline CDR1 SNHLY, CDR2 FYNNEI. CDR3 bases: TGTGCCAGCAGTTTCAAGACCCGCGCCGGGGAGCTGTTTTTT. Protein product: CASSFKTRAGELFF.

This clone has only a few counts. V and J are TRBV28 and TRBJ2-7; 7 bases match TRBD1. CDR1 is MDHEN and CDR2 is SYDVKM in the germline V gene. CDR3 length: 14 residues. The trim removed 7 bases at V and 5 bases at J, leaving 11 bases unmatched. The DNA of the CDR3 is TGTGCCAGCACACCGGGACAGTTCTTCCACGAGCAGTACTTC. Its protein product is CASTPGQFFHEQYF.

The J gene is TRBJ1-2, the V gene TRBV14; D is uncertain. The V gene lost 1 base and the J gene lost 7 bases, with 10 bases spanning the gap. This CDR3 has 13 amino acids. The V gene's germline CDR1 is SGHDN and CDR2 FVKESK. CDR3 nucleotide sequence: TGTGCCAGCAGCCAAGCCCTTGGGAGTGGCTACACCTTC. Amino acid sequence: CASSQALGSGYTF.

In nucleotides, the CDR3 is TGTGCCAGCAGCCAGAGGGGGGGCACGTACAATGAGCAGTTCTTC. Encoded protein: CASSQRGGTYNEQFF. The chain employs TRBV13 and TRBJ2-1; perhaps TRBD2 as D (7 bases). Per the germline V gene, CDR1 is PRHDT and CDR2 is FYEKMQ (reference sequence). This CDR3 has 15 residues. V was cut by 5 bases and J by 4 bases, with 15 bases left in between. The full variable domain, completed using reference TRBV13 and TRBJ2-1, is AAGVIQSPRHLIKEKRETATLKCYPIPRHDTVYWYQQGPGQDPQFLISFYEKMQSDKGSIPDRFSAQQFSDYHSELNMSSLELGDSALYFCASSQRGGTYNEQFFGPGTRLTVL.

The chain links TRBV27 to TRBJ1-2; 7 bases fit TRBD1. Germline CDR1 and CDR2: MNHEY and SMNVEV (reference sequence). After removal of 5 bases from V and 9 bases from J, the junction contained 9 bases not matched to a gene. CDR3 length equals 13 residues. In DNA form, the CDR3 reads TGTGCCAGCAGTCAAACAGGGACAGTTAGCTACACCTTC. Amino acid sequence: CASSQTGTVSYTF.

J is TRBJ2-7 and V is TRBV12-5, with 7 bases lining up with TRBD2. This CDR3 is 16 amino acids long. Trimming removed 2 bases from V and 0 bases from J; junction bases left unmatched: 7. Per the germline V gene, CDR1 is LGHNT and CDR2 is FRNRAP. The chain's CDR3 is CASGLYSRDYSYEQYF. CDR3 coding DNA: TGTGCTAGTGGTTTGTATAGCCGGGACTACTCCTACGAGCAGTACTTC.

This clone was observed a handful of times. The V call is TRBV30, the J call TRBJ2-1; D is perhaps TRBD1 or TRBD2 (5 bases each). V lost 4 bases, J lost 0 bases, and 16 bases lay in between. CDR3 length: 16 amino acids. Germline-derived CDR1 and CDR2 are GTSNPN and SVGIG (reference sequence). In DNA, the CDR3 is TGTGCCTGGAATTCTCGGGGCTTAAGCTCCTACAATGAGCAGTTCTTC. Its translation is CAWNSRGLSSYNEQFF.

This clone was picked up a small number of times. This chain links TRBV5-5 with TRBJ2-7, with D tentatively TRBD1 (5 bases). The germline V gene has CDR1 SGHKS and CDR2 YYEKEE (reference sequence). This CDR3 has 15 amino acids. The V gene lost 0 bases and the J gene lost 3 bases, with 13 bases spanning the gap. CDR3 in amino acids: CASSLAGQRYYEQYF. DNA for the CDR3: TGTGCCAGCAGCTTGGCCGGACAAAGGTACTACGAGCAGTACTTC.

This chain uses TRBV18 with TRBJ1-3; no firm D call. The CDR3 consists of 12 residues. Trimming stripped 0 bases from V and 8 bases from J, with 5 bases between. Germline loops: CDR1 KGHSH, CDR2 LQKENI. CDR3 loop: CASSPPLDTIYF. The CDR3, as DNA: TGTGCCAGCTCACCACCGTTGGACACCATATATTTT.

With respect to this clone: The sample carries other DNA sequences with the same CDR3. The chain recombines TRBV5-1 with TRBJ1-4; D remains unclear. V shed 0 bases and J shed 0 bases, with 3 bases lying between them. Germline CDR1 and CDR2: SGHRS and YFSETQ. The CDR3 contains 14 residues. CDR3 bases: TGCGCCAGCAGCTTGGGAGCAACTAATGAAAAACTGTTTTTT. This codes for CASSLGATNEKLFF.

The rearrangement joins TRBV27 to TRBJ2-1, with D unclear. Per germline, CDR1 MNHEY and CDR2 SMNVEV (reference sequence). Trimming removed 4 bases from V and 9 bases from J, with 13 bases in between. This CDR3 region has 13 residues. The chain's CDR3 is CASSSQSLSEQFF. CDR3 nucleotides: TGTGCCAGCAGTTCCCAATCGTTGAGTGAGCAGTTCTTC.

The chain combines TRBV28 with TRBJ1-1; no firm D call. V was trimmed by 3 bases and J by 9 bases, leaving 20 bases between them. The V gene's germline CDR1 is MDHEN and CDR2 SYDVKM. The CDR3 is 15 amino acids. DNA for the CDR3: TGTGCCAGCAGTTTGGCTCTGGCAGGCGGCCGAAAAGCTTTCTTT. It translates to CASSLALAGGRKAFF.

The V and J genes are TRBV13 and TRBJ2-3; D may be TRBD2 (6 bases). The CDR3 is 16 residues long. Germline V CDR1 and CDR2: PRHDT, FYEKMQ (reference sequence). Between the trimmed V and J ends, which lost 1 base and 0 bases, there was a span of 11 bases. Here the CDR3 reads CASSLEEGISTDTQYF. CDR3 nucleotide sequence: TGTGCCAGCAGCTTAGAGGAGGGCATAAGCACAGATACGCAGTATTTT.

The chain employs TRBV28 and TRBJ2-7; TRBD2 aligns across 8 bases. This CDR3 is built from 13 residues. The J segment lost 7 bases and the V segment lost 4 bases, leaving 6 bases of the junction unmatched. Germline V CDR1 and CDR2: MDHEN, SYDVKM. This chain's CDR3 is CASSWGGLGEQYF. As DNA, the CDR3 is TGTGCCAGCAGTTGGGGGGGACTAGGGGAGCAGTACTTC. The variable domain in full, with the rest retrieved from reference TRBV28 and TRBJ2-7, is DVKVTQSSRYLVKRTGEKVFLECVQDMDHENMFWYRQDPGLGLRLIYFSYDVKMKEKGDIPEGYSVSREKKERFSLILESASTNQTSMYLCASSWGGLGEQYFGPGTRLTVT.

The CDR3 DNA sequence: TGTGCCAGTAGTATAGGAAACCAGCCCCAGCATTTT. Translating it yields CASSIGNQPQHF. This sequence joins TRBV19 and TRBJ1-5; D remains unclear. Germline V gene sequence: CDR1 LNHDA, CDR2 SQIVND (reference sequence). V was cut by 1 base and J by 7 bases, with 5 bases left in between. The CDR3 has 12 residues.

The chain has TRBV28 and TRBJ2-3; D assignment may be TRBD1 or TRBD2 (6 bases each). From germline, CDR1 is MDHEN and CDR2 SYDVKM. V was cut by 5 bases and J by 6 bases, with 36 bases left in between. The CDR3 covers 21 residues. The CDR3 sequence: CASSPLGALLKGGGEKDTQYF. The CDR3 DNA sequence: TGTGCCAGCAGTCCACTGGGGGCCCTCCTAAAGGGCGGCGGGGAGAAGGATACGCAGTATTTT.

J is TRBJ1-4 and V is TRBV28, with 8 bases matching TRBD1. CDR3 length equals 17 residues. The V segment lost 6 bases and the J segment 8 bases; nucleotides outside the gene matches: 17. Germline V gene data show CDR1 as MDHEN and CDR2 as SYDVKM. CDR3 residues: CASSSIAGGAMSEKLFF. DNA of the CDR3: TGTGCCAGCAGCTCCATTGCAGGGGGCGCGATGTCCGAAAAACTGTTTTTT.

This clone has just a few counts. The rearrangement uses TRBV5-5 and TRBJ2-7; TRBD2 matches at 8 bases. Per the germline V gene, CDR1 is SGHKS and CDR2 is YYEKEE (reference sequence). The CDR3 consists of 14 residues. Losses at the gene ends were 0 bases for V and 6 bases for J; bases not matched to a gene: 5. The CDR3 DNA reads TGTGCCAGCAGCTTGGTTGGTAGCGGGGTCGAGCAGTACTTC. Translated, it gives CASSLVGSGVEQYF.

The CDR3 is CASSTGENRGLTYEQYF. Written as DNA, the CDR3 is TGTGCCAGCTCTACTGGCGAAAACAGGGGGCTGACCTACGAGCAGTACTTC. V gene TRBV18 combines with J gene TRBJ2-7; 9 bases map to TRBD1. This CDR3 spans 17 amino acids. Looked up from germline, CDR1 is KGHSH and CDR2 is LQKENI. V gave up 6 bases and J gave up 2 bases; unmatched junction bases: 14.

The rearrangement links TRBV6-5 to TRBJ2-7, with unresolved D. Trimming left V 0 bases short and J 2 bases short, with 11 bases between. Germline CDR1 is MNHEY and CDR2 is SVGAGI. The CDR3 is 15 amino acids. CDR3 loop: CASSYSWGVPYEQYF. The CDR3 DNA follows: TGTGCCAGCAGTTACTCGTGGGGTGTGCCCTACGAGCAGTACTTC.